A selection of T cell receptor beta chains follows, all from one sample in a study of OX40 agonist ivuxolimab in advanced cancers. Sequenced by immunoSEQ multiplex PCR; TCRdb stores in-frame clones only, minus some. The sample has over 85,000 clones; 85% to 90% are singletons. Sequenced material: CD4+ or CD8+ T cells sorted from blood, taken in a trial of the OX40 agonist ivuxolimab. The receptors derive from an adult with an advanced solid tumor such as melanoma, head and neck, liver or kidney cancer. The CDR3 runs from the conserved cysteine through the conserved F or W.

V gene: TRBV30; CDR3 protein: CAWGVSYNSPLHF
V gene: TRBV5-1; CDR3 protein: CASSLVPHQRGGLRMNIQYF
V gene: TRBV2; CDR3 protein: CASSVVQNEQFF
V gene: TRBV6-5; CDR3 protein: CASGANSETQYF
V gene: TRBV13; CDR3 protein: CASRHSGSGVHNEQFF
V gene: TRBV18; CDR3 protein: CASSPRSGSYEQFF
V gene: TRBV4-1; CDR3 protein: CASSQGDLRDEQFF
V gene: TRBV29-1; CDR3 protein: CSGGHAYEQYF
V gene: TRBV9; CDR3 protein: CASRKTGGPTGELFF
V gene: TRBV6-5; CDR3 protein: CASRRLENTEAFF
V gene: TRBV5-6; CDR3 protein: CASSLSMIGLSGNTIYF
V gene: TRBV19; CDR3 protein: CASSIQAGQTMGQPQHF
V gene: TRBV5-4; CDR3 protein: CASSLDQDNSPLHF
V gene: TRBV6-1; CDR3 protein: CASRGFGYSYEQYF
V gene: TRBV18; CDR3 protein: CASSPGGEKLFF
V gene: TRBV9; CDR3 protein: CASSPRQGAAYEQYF
V gene: TRBV14; CDR3 protein: CASSQVPGGDPNGYTF
V gene: TRBV5-1; CDR3 protein: CASSVDIGTGELFF
V gene: TRBV7-9; CDR3 protein: CASSLASRATEAFF
V gene: TRBV10-1; CDR3 protein: CATYRTVTEAFF
V gene: TRBV19; CDR3 protein: CASSPTGKGRTDTQYF
V gene: TRBV7-3; CDR3 protein: CASSVQGSYEQYF
V gene: TRBV4-1; CDR3 protein: CASSQVNGGEKLFF
V gene: TRBV5-1; CDR3 protein: CASSQGLSSSTDTQYF
V gene: TRBV2; CDR3 protein: CASSETATVLAKNIQYF
V gene: TRBV9; CDR3 protein: CASSLTEYNEQFF
V gene: TRBV5-1; CDR3 protein: CASKSAAGDEQYF
V gene: TRBV27; CDR3 protein: CASSPQGYYQPQHF
V gene: TRBV11-3; CDR3 protein: CASSLDFQNTIYF
V gene: TRBV2; CDR3 protein: CASSLSGTVTVEQYF
V gene: TRBV30; CDR3 protein: CAWTWEFTEAFF
V gene: TRBV18; CDR3 protein: CASSPLPRDSQFF
V gene: TRBV5-1; CDR3 protein: CASSWGQGGNEQFF
V gene: TRBV18; CDR3 protein: CASSPGTSEAGELFF
V gene: TRBV11-2; CDR3 protein: CASSLGGIPEAFF
V gene: TRBV5-1; CDR3 protein: CASSSDPSASTNEQFF
V gene: TRBV6-5; CDR3 protein: CASSIRTANTEAFF
V gene: TRBV15; CDR3 protein: CATSKRRPGTDHQPQHF
V gene: TRBV6-6; CDR3 protein: CASSYLDRGEAFF
V gene: TRBV28; CDR3 protein: CASMRSTGELFF
V gene: TRBV10-2; CDR3 protein: CASTPERGGREQYF
V gene: TRBV11-2; CDR3 protein: CASSFHSGTQEQFF
V gene: TRBV19; CDR3 protein: CASSRGTSAYEQYF
V gene: TRBV30; CDR3 protein: CAWSVGLGGETQYF
V gene: TRBV18; CDR3 protein: CASSPRGTLIIPIGYTF
V gene: TRBV6-1; CDR3 protein: CASSALGQINTEAFF
V gene: TRBV6-5; CDR3 protein: CASSYGPGQPQHF
V gene: TRBV7-2; CDR3 protein: CASSPGETQYF